The rows below give T cell receptor beta chains drawn from one sample of a study of T cells in Graves' hyperthyroidism and ophthalmopathy. TCRdb re-called the multiplex PCR reads through MiXCR, storing one row per CDR3 protein. The sample yields more than 300,000 distinct CDR3 sequences, roughly 14% seen once. Sequencing used blood. The receptor set was obtained from a woman aged 55-69 years with Graves' hyperthyroidism. Each CDR3 is given with its conserved first and last residue. Fields, in order: clone size, D gene, V gene, J gene, CDR3 protein, CDR3 DNA. A D gene is named only where the DNA matches it firmly. Size tells how often a clone was seen (once, few, many) or the class of an expanded clone, and some rows leave it out.

abundance: once; d_gene: TRBD2; v_gene: TRBV15; j_gene: TRBJ2-1; CDR3aa: CATSREWEGPYNEQFF; CDR3nt: TGTGCCACCAGCAGAGAGTGGGAGGGCCCCTACAATGAGCAGTTCTTC
abundance: NA; d_gene: NA; v_gene: TRBV29-1; j_gene: TRBJ2-7; CDR3aa: CSVEEGSSTYEQYF; CDR3nt: TGCAGCGTTGAAGAGGGGAGCAGTACCTACGAGCAGTACTTC
abundance: few; d_gene: NA; v_gene: TRBV6-5; j_gene: TRBJ1-4; CDR3aa: CASSYRDKGEKLFF; CDR3nt: TGTGCCAGCAGTTACCGGGACAAGGGTGAAAAACTGTTTTTT
abundance: NA; d_gene: TRBD2; v_gene: TRBV11-2; j_gene: TRBJ2-5; CDR3aa: CASSLGAAGGPQETQYF; CDR3nt: TGTGCCAGCAGCTTAGGGGCCGCGGGAGGGCCTCAAGAGACCCAGTACTTC
abundance: NA; d_gene: NA; v_gene: TRBV5-1; j_gene: TRBJ1-2; CDR3aa: CASSPGQKPNYGYTF; CDR3nt: TGCGCCAGCTCCCCGGGGCAAAAGCCAAACTATGGCTACACCTTC
abundance: NA; d_gene: TRBD1; v_gene: TRBV27; j_gene: TRBJ2-3; CDR3aa: CASRQAVGGTGGIDTQYF; CDR3nt: TGTGCCAGCAGGCAAGCTGTAGGGGGGACAGGGGGCATAGATACGCAGTATTTT
abundance: NA; d_gene: NA; v_gene: TRBV10-3; j_gene: TRBJ1-1; CDR3aa: CAISVAQGTEAFF; CDR3nt: TGTGCCATCAGTGTGGCACAGGGCACTGAAGCTTTCTTT
abundance: many; d_gene: TRBD1; v_gene: TRBV6-1; j_gene: TRBJ2-7; CDR3aa: CASSSPGQTYEQYF; CDR3nt: TGTGCCAGCAGTTCCCCGGGACAGACCTACGAGCAGTACTTC
abundance: many; d_gene: NA; v_gene: TRBV5-1; j_gene: TRBJ1-4; CDR3aa: CASSLTPQGTVGEKLFF; CDR3nt: TGCGCCAGCAGCCTGACCCCGCAGGGGACCGTGGGTGAAAAACTGTTTTTT
abundance: NA; d_gene: NA; v_gene: TRBV4-1; j_gene: TRBJ2-2; CDR3aa: CASSHSRAGITTNTGELFF; CDR3nt: TGCGCCAGCAGCCACTCCCGGGCGGGTATTACTACGAACACCGGGGAGCTGTTTTTT
abundance: many; d_gene: NA; v_gene: TRBV6-5; j_gene: TRBJ2-6; CDR3aa: CASSYLPRSGANVLTF; CDR3nt: TGTGCCAGCAGTTACCTGCCCCGCTCTGGGGCCAACGTCCTGACTTTC
abundance: NA; d_gene: TRBD1; v_gene: TRBV20-1; j_gene: TRBJ1-6; CDR3aa: CSARGHLRGQGGSHNSPLHF; CDR3nt: TGCAGTGCTAGAGGACATCTAAGGGGGCAGGGTGGTTCCCATAATTCACCCCTCCACTTT
abundance: many; d_gene: TRBD1; v_gene: TRBV3-1; j_gene: TRBJ2-7; CDR3aa: CASSQDRDRDYEQYF; CDR3nt: TGTGCCAGCAGCCAAGACCGGGACAGGGACTACGAGCAGTACTTC
abundance: NA; d_gene: TRBD1; v_gene: TRBV18; j_gene: TRBJ1-2; CDR3aa: CASSPTTGNYGYTF; CDR3nt: TGTGCCAGCTCACCTACGACAGGGAACTATGGCTACACCTTC
abundance: many; d_gene: NA; v_gene: TRBV24-1; j_gene: TRBJ2-5; CDR3aa: CATSDLQGTETQYF; CDR3nt: TGTGCCACCAGTGATTTGCAGGGGACTGAGACCCAGTACTTC
abundance: many; d_gene: TRBD1; v_gene: TRBV7-3; j_gene: TRBJ1-1; CDR3aa: CASGRDRNTEAFF; CDR3nt: TGTGCCAGCGGGCGGGACAGGAACACTGAAGCTTTCTTT
abundance: NA; d_gene: NA; v_gene: TRBV6-1; j_gene: TRBJ2-7; CDR3aa: CASSSVEVSYEQYF; CDR3nt: TGTGCCAGCAGTTCAGTAGAGGTTTCCTACGAGCAGTACTTC
abundance: NA; d_gene: TRBD1; v_gene: TRBV25-1; j_gene: TRBJ1-2; CDR3aa: CASSQQGAEGYTF; CDR3nt: TGTGCCAGCAGTCAGCAGGGGGCGGAGGGCTACACCTTC
abundance: many; d_gene: NA; v_gene: TRBV7-3; j_gene: TRBJ1-4; CDR3aa: CASRTPGQLPSFGEKLFF; CDR3nt: TGTGCCAGCAGAACTCCCGGACAGCTCCCATCCTTCGGTGAAAAACTGTTTTTT
abundance: NA; d_gene: TRBD1; v_gene: TRBV5-5; j_gene: TRBJ1-1; CDR3aa: CASSSDRGPVAFF; CDR3nt: TGTGCCAGCAGCTCGGACAGGGGCCCCGTGGCTTTCTTT
abundance: NA; d_gene: NA; v_gene: TRBV5-5; j_gene: TRBJ2-2; CDR3aa: CASGKGASVTGELFF; CDR3nt: TGTGCCAGCGGGAAAGGGGCTAGTGTCACCGGGGAGCTGTTTTTT
abundance: many; d_gene: NA; v_gene: TRBV28; j_gene: TRBJ2-7; CDR3aa: CASRSGTSYEQYF; CDR3nt: TGTGCCAGCAGGTCCGGGACCTCCTACGAGCAGTACTTC
abundance: many; d_gene: TRBD1; v_gene: TRBV3-1; j_gene: TRBJ1-3; CDR3aa: CASSHGQGGNTIYF; CDR3nt: TGTGCCAGCAGCCACGGACAGGGCGGAAACACCATATATTTT
abundance: many; d_gene: NA; v_gene: TRBV4-1; j_gene: TRBJ2-7; CDR3aa: CASSQTDWQGEQYF; CDR3nt: TGCGCCAGCAGCCAGACGGACTGGCAAGGGGAGCAGTACTTC
abundance: many; d_gene: NA; v_gene: TRBV10-3; j_gene: TRBJ1-2; CDR3aa: CAISDPIYRENYGYTF; CDR3nt: TGTGCCATCAGTGATCCGATCTACAGGGAGAACTATGGCTACACCTTC
abundance: NA; d_gene: NA; v_gene: TRBV3-1; j_gene: TRBJ2-3; CDR3aa: CASSFTAGPTDTQYF; CDR3nt: TGTGCCAGCAGCTTTACGGCGGGACCCACAGATACGCAGTATTTT
abundance: many; d_gene: TRBD2; v_gene: TRBV5-1; j_gene: TRBJ2-1; CDR3aa: CAGRQQLGVSGRPDEQFF; CDR3nt: TGCGCCGGCCGCCAGCAGCTTGGGGTTAGCGGGAGGCCGGATGAGCAGTTCTTC
abundance: NA; d_gene: NA; v_gene: TRBV2; j_gene: TRBJ1-1; CDR3aa: CASSVYMNTEAFF; CDR3nt: TGTGCCAGCAGTGTCTACATGAACACTGAAGCTTTCTTT
abundance: many; d_gene: NA; v_gene: TRBV24-1; j_gene: TRBJ1-2; CDR3aa: CATSDPRNNYGYTF; CDR3nt: TGTGCCACCAGTGACCCACGGAATAACTATGGCTACACCTTC
abundance: few; d_gene: TRBD2; v_gene: TRBV5-1; j_gene: TRBJ2-2; CDR3aa: CASSFLQREGAGELFF; CDR3nt: TGCGCCAGCAGCTTTCTTCAGCGGGAGGGAGCCGGGGAGCTGTTTTTT
abundance: few; d_gene: TRBD1; v_gene: TRBV27; j_gene: TRBJ1-2; CDR3aa: CASRSRQGMRSGYTF; CDR3nt: TGTGCCAGCAGATCCCGACAGGGGATGAGAAGTGGCTACACCTTC
abundance: many; d_gene: TRBD2; v_gene: TRBV20-1; j_gene: TRBJ2-3; CDR3aa: CSANELAGGRDTQYF; CDR3nt: TGCAGTGCAAATGAACTAGCGGGAGGGCGAGATACGCAGTATTTT
abundance: few; d_gene: NA; v_gene: TRBV15; j_gene: TRBJ2-2; CDR3aa: CATSRVGGELFF; CDR3nt: TGTGCCACCAGCAGGGTGGGCGGGGAGCTGTTTTTT
abundance: many; d_gene: TRBD1; v_gene: TRBV10-3; j_gene: TRBJ1-2; CDR3aa: CAISEGDRNGYTF; CDR3nt: TGTGCCATCAGTGAGGGGGACAGAAATGGCTACACCTTC
abundance: many; d_gene: TRBD1; v_gene: TRBV7-9; j_gene: TRBJ1-3; CDR3aa: CASSLPGQSSGNTIYF; CDR3nt: TGTGCCAGCAGCTTACCGGGACAGTCCTCTGGAAACACCATATATTTT
abundance: NA; d_gene: NA; v_gene: TRBV18; j_gene: TRBJ2-3; CDR3aa: CASSFGPDGTDTQYF; CDR3nt: TGTGCCAGCTCATTCGGGCCTGATGGAACAGATACGCAGTATTTT
abundance: NA; d_gene: NA; v_gene: TRBV30; j_gene: TRBJ2-2; CDR3aa: CAWSVALWANTGELFF; CDR3nt: TGTGCCTGGAGTGTAGCACTTTGGGCGAACACCGGGGAGCTGTTTTTT
abundance: many; d_gene: NA; v_gene: TRBV6-5; j_gene: TRBJ1-5; CDR3aa: CASSYSGGNQPQHF; CDR3nt: TGTGCCAGCAGTTACTCAGGAGGGAACCAGCCCCAGCATTTT
abundance: many; d_gene: TRBD1; v_gene: TRBV20-1; j_gene: TRBJ1-4; CDR3aa: CSAGGTGVNEKLFF; CDR3nt: TGCAGTGCGGGAGGGACAGGGGTGAATGAAAAACTGTTTTTT
abundance: many; d_gene: TRBD1; v_gene: TRBV12-5; j_gene: TRBJ2-7; CDR3aa: CASGGGETGGFYEQYF; CDR3nt: TGTGCTAGTGGTGGGGGGGAAACAGGGGGCTTTTACGAGCAGTACTTC
abundance: many; d_gene: TRBD2; v_gene: TRBV29-1; j_gene: TRBJ2-3; CDR3aa: CSVQVASGAGDTQYF; CDR3nt: TGCAGCGTTCAAGTCGCTAGCGGGGCTGGGGATACGCAGTATTTT
abundance: few; d_gene: NA; v_gene: TRBV10-1; j_gene: TRBJ2-4; CDR3aa: CASSPDGSIQYF; CDR3nt: TGCGCCAGCAGTCCAGACGGGAGCATTCAGTACTTC
abundance: many; d_gene: NA; v_gene: TRBV27; j_gene: TRBJ1-6; CDR3aa: CASSPKGLRLGSPLHF; CDR3nt: TGTGCCAGCAGTCCGAAGGGCCTCCGGCTCGGATCACCCCTCCACTTT
abundance: NA; d_gene: NA; v_gene: TRBV10-3; j_gene: TRBJ2-2; CDR3aa: CAISKGTGELFF; CDR3nt: TGTGCCATCAGTAAGGGGACCGGGGAGCTGTTTTTT